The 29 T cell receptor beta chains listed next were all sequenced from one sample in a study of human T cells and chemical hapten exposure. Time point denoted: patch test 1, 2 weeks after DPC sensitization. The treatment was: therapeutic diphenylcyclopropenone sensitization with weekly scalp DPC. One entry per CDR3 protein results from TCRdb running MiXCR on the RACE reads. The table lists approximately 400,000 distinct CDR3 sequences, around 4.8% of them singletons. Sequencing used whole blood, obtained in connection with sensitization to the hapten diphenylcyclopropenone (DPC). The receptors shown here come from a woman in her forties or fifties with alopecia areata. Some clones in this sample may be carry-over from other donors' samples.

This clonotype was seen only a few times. CDR3 nucleotide sequence: TGTGCCAGCTCATCCCTCCCGAAGGACACCGGGGAGCTGTTTTTT. Translation: CASSSLPKDTGELFF. The chain joins TRBV18 to TRBJ2-2; no reliable D call. The CDR3 runs 15 residues. V gave up 5 bases and J gave up 3 bases, with 13 bases separating them. Germline V CDR1 and CDR2: KGHSH, LQKENI.

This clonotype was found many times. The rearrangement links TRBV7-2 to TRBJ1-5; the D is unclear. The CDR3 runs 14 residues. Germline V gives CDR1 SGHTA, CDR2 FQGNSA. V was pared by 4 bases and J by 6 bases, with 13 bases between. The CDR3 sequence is CASSSTHNSQPQHF. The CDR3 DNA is TGTGCCAGCAGCTCGACCCATAACAGTCAGCCCCAGCATTTT.

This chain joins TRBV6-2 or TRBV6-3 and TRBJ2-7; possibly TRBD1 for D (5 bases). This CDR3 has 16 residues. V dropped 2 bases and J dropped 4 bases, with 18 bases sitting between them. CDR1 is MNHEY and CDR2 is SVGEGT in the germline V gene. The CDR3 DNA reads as TGTGCCAGCAGTTACGGCAGGGCTCTCCAGGATTACGAGCAGTACTTC. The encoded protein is CASSYGRALQDYEQYF.

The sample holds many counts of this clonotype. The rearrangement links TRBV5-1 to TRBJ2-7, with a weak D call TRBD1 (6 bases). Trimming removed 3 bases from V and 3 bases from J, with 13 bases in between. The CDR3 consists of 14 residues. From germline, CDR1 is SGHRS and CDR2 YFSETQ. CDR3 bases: TGCGCCAGCAGCTACTCGGACAGAATCTACGAGCAGTACTTC. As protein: CASSYSDRIYEQYF. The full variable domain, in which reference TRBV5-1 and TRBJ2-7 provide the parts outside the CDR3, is KAGVTQTPRYLIKTRGQQVTLSCSPISGHRSVSWYQQTPGQGLQFLFEYFSETQRNKGNFPGRFSGRQFSNSRSEMNVSTLELGDSALYLCASSYSDRIYEQYFGPGTRLTVT.

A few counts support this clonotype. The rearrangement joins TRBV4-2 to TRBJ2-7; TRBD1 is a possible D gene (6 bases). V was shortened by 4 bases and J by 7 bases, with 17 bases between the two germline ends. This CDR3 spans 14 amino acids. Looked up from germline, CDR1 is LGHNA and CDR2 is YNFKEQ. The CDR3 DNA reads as TGTGCCAGCAGCCGGGACATCTCCCTACAGGAGCAGTACTTC. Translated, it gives CASSRDISLQEQYF.

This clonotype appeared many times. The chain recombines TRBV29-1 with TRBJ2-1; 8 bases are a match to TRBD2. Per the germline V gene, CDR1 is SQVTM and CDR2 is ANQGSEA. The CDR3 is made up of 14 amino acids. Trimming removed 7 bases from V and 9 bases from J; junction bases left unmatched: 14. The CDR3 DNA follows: TGCAGCGGACGGGCTCCGGGAGGGCCGGGTGAGCAGTTCTTC. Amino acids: CSGRAPGGPGEQFF.

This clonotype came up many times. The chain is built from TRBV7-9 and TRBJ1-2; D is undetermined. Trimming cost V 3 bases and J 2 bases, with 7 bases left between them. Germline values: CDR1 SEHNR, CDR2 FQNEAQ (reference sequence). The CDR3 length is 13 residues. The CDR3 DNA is TGTGCCAGCAGCTTGAGCCTAAACTATGGCTACACCTTC. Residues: CASSLSLNYGYTF.

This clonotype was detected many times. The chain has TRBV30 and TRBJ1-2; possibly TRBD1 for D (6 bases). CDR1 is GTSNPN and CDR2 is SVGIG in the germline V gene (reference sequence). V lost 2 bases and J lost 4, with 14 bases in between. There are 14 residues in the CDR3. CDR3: CAWSRGGQPYGYTF. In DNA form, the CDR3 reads TGTGCCTGGAGTAGGGGAGGACAGCCCTATGGCTACACCTTC.

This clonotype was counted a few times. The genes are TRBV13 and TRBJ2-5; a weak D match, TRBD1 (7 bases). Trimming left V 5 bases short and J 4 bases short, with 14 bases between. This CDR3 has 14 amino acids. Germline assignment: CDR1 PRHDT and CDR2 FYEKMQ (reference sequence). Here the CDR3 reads CASSPYRGGETQYF. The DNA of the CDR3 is TGTGCCAGCAGCCCGTACAGGGGAGGAGAGACCCAGTACTTC.

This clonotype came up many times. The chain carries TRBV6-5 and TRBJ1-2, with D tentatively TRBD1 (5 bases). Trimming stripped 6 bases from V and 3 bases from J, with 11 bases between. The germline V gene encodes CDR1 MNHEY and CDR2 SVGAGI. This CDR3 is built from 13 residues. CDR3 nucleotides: TGTGCCAGCAGGAGGAAGGGGCACTATGGCTACACCTTC. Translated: CASRRKGHYGYTF.

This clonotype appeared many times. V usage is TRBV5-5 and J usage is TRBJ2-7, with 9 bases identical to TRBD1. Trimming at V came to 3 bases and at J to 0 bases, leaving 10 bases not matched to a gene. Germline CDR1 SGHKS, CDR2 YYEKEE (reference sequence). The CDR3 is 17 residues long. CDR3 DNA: TGTGCCAGCAGCTCCACACTGACAGGGGGGAACTCCTACGAGCAGTACTTC. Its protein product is CASSSTLTGGNSYEQYF.

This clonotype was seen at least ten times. In DNA form, the CDR3 reads TGCGCCAGCAGCCCAGGACTAGCGGGGCCCTCTAGTAATGAGCAGTTCTTC. It codes for CASSPGLAGPSSNEQFF. The chain is built from TRBV5-1 and TRBJ2-1, with 12 bases matching TRBD2. The CDR3 length is 17 residues. Germline V CDR1 and CDR2: SGHRS, YFSETQ. The V gene end was trimmed by 4 bases and the J gene end by 7 bases; junction bases not matched to a gene: 12. Drawing the rest from reference TRBV5-1 and TRBJ2-1, the complete variable domain is KAGVTQTPRYLIKTRGQQVTLSCSPISGHRSVSWYQQTPGQGLQFLFEYFSETQRNKGNFPGRFSGRQFSNSRSEMNVSTLELGDSALYLCASSPGLAGPSSNEQFFGPGTRLTVL.

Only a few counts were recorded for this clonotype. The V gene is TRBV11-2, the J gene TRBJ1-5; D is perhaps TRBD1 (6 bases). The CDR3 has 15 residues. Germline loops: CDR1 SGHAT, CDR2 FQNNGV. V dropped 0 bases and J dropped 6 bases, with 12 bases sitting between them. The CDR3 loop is CASSLDRGIGQPQHF. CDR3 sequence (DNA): TGTGCCAGCAGCTTAGACAGGGGAATTGGTCAGCCCCAGCATTTT. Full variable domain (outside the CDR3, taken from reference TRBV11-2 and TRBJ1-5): EAGVAQSPRYKIIEKRQSVAFWCNPISGHATLYWYQQILGQGPKLLIQFQNNGVVDDSQLPKDRFSAERLKGVDSTLKIQPAKLEDSAVYLCASSLDRGIGQPQHFGDGTRLSIL.

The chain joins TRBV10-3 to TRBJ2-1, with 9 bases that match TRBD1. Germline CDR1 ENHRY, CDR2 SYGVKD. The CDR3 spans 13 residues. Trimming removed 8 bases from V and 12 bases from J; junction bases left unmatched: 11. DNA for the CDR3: TGTGCCATCGGACAGGGGAAGGAGGTTGGGCAGTTCTTC. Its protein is CAIGQGKEVGQFF.

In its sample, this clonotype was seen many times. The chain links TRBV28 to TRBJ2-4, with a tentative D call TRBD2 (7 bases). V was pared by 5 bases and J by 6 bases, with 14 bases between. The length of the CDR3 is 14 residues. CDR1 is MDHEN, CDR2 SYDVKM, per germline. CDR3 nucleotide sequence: TGTGCCAGCAGTCAAACGGCGGGGGCAAACATTCAGTACTTC. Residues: CASSQTAGANIQYF.

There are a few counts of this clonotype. Here the CDR3 DNA reads TGTGCCAGCAGTCCGGGACAGAGTAACAATCAGCCCCAGCATTTT. Its protein product is CASSPGQSNNQPQHF. The chain employs TRBV28 and TRBJ1-5; 7 bases are shared with TRBD1. J gave up 3 bases and V 5 bases, and 7 bases lay outside the gene matches. The germline CDR1 and CDR2 sequences are MDHEN and SYDVKM. There are 15 residues in the CDR3.

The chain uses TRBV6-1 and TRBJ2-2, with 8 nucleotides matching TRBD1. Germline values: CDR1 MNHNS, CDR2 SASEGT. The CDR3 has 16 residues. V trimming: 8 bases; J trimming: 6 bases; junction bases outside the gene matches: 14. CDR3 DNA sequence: TGTGCCAGCGCCAAGCCCCAGGGGGCCGGCCCCGGGGAGCTGTTTTTT. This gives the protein CASAKPQGAGPGELFF.

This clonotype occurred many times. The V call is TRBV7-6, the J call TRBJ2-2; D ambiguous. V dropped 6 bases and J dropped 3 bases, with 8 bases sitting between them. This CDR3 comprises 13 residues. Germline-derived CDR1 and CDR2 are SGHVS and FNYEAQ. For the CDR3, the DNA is TGTGCCAGCAGTGAGTTATACACCGGGGAGCTGTTTTTT. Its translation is CASSELYTGELFF.

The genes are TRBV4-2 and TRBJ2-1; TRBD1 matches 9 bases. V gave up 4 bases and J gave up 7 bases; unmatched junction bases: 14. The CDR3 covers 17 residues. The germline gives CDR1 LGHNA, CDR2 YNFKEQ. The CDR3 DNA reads TGTGCCAGCAGCCTTAAAGGCTCGGGACAGGGCTATAATGAGCAGTTCTTC. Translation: CASSLKGSGQGYNEQFF.

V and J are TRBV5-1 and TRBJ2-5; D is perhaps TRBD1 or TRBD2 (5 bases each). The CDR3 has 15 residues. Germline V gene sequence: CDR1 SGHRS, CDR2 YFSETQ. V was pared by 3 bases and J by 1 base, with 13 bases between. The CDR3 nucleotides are TGCGCCAGCAGCTCCGCCGGGACGCCCCAAGAGACCCAGTACTTC. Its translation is CASSSAGTPQETQYF.

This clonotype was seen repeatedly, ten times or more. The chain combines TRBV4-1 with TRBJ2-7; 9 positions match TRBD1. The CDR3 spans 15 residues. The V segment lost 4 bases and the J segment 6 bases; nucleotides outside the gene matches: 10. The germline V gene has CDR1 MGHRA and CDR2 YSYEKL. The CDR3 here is CASSLPGQGHGEQYF. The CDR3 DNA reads TGCGCCAGCAGCCTCCCGGGACAGGGTCACGGCGAGCAGTACTTC.

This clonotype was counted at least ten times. Written as DNA, the CDR3 is TGCAGCGTTGAAGATATGCGGAGGGCGACAGATACGCAGTATTTT. As protein: CSVEDMRRATDTQYF. This chain links TRBV29-1 with TRBJ2-3; tentative D call: TRBD2 (6 bases). Germline CDR1 is SQVTM and CDR2 is ANQGSEA. CDR3 length: 15 amino acids. Trimming removed 0 bases from V and 3 bases from J, with 13 bases in between.

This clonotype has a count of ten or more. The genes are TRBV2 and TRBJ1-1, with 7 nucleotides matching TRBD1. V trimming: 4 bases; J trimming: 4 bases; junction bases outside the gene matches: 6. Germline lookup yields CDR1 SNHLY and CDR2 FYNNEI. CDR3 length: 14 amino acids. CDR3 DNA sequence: TGTGCCAGCAGTGCGATACAGGGGCGCACTGAAGCTTTCTTT. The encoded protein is CASSAIQGRTEAFF.

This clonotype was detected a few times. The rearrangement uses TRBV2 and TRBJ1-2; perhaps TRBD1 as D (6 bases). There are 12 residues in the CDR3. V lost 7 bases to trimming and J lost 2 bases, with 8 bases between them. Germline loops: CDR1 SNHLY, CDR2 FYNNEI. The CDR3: CASKQGNYGYTF. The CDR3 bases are TGTGCCAGCAAGCAGGGGAACTATGGCTACACCTTC.

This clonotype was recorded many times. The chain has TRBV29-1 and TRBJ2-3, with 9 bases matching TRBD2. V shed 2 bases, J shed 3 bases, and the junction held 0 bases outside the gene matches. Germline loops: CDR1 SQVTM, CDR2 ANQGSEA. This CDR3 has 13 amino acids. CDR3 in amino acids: CSVELAGTDTQYF. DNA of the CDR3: TGCAGCGTTGAACTAGCGGGGACAGATACGCAGTATTTT.

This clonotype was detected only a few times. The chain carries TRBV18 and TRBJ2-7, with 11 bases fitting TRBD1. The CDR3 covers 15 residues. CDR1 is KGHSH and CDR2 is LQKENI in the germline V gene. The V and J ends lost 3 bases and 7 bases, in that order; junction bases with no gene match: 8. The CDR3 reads CASSPQGQGAKEQYF. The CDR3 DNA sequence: TGTGCCAGCTCACCGCAAGGACAGGGGGCGAAAGAGCAGTACTTC.

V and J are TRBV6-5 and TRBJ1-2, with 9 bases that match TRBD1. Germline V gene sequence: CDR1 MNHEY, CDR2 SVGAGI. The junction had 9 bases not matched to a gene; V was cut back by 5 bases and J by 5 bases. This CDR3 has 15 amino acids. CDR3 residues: CASSKIPGQGYGYTF. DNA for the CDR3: TGTGCCAGCAGTAAGATTCCGGGACAGGGATATGGCTACACCTTC.

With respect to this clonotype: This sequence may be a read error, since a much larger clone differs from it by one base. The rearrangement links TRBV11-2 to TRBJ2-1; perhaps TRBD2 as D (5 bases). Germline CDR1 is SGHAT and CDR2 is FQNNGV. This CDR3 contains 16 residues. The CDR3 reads CATSPREGVNYNEQFF. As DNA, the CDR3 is TGTGCCACCAGCCCACGTGAGGGAGTGAATTACAATGAGCAGTTCTTC.

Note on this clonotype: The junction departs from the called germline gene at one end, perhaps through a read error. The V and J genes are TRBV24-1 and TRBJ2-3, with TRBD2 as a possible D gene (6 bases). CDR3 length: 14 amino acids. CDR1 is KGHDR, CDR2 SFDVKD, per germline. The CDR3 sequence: CATSDSLATDMQYF. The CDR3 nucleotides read TGTGCCACCAGTGATTCTCTAGCGACAGATATGCAGTATTTT.